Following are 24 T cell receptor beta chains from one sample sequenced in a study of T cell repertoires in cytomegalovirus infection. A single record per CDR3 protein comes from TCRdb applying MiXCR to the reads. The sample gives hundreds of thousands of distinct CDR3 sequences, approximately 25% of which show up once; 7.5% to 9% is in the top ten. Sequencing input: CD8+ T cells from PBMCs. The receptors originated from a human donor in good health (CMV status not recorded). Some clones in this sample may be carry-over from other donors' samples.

CDR3 region: CSAIFGGDSYNEQFF. The DNA for the CDR3 is TGCAGTGCTATTTTTGGGGGGGATTCCTACAATGAGCAGTTCTTC. The V and J genes are TRBV20-1 and TRBJ2-1; 7 bases fit TRBD2. The CDR3 has 15 residues. Germline V gene data show CDR1 as DFQATT and CDR2 as SNEGSKA (reference sequence). Losses at the gene ends were 4 bases for V and 1 base for J; bases not matched to a gene: 7.

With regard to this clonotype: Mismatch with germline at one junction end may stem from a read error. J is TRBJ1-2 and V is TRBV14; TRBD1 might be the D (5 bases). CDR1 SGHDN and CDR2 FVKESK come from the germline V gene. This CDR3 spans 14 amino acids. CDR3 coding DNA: TGTGTCAGCAGCCAAGCGGGACGGGACTATGGCTACACCTTC. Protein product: CVSSQAGRDYGYTF.

This CDR3 is CASRRAGGVTEAFF. The DNA of the CDR3 is TGTGCCAGCAGGAGGGCAGGGGGTGTAACTGAAGCTTTCTTT. The rearrangement uses TRBV7-9 and TRBJ1-1; 7 bases are a match to TRBD1. Losses at the gene ends were 6 bases for V and 5 bases for J; bases not matched to a gene: 9. CDR1 SEHNR and CDR2 FQNEAQ come from the germline V gene (reference sequence). The CDR3 has 14 amino acids.

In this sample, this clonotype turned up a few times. As DNA, the CDR3 is TGTGCCAGCAGCCCTATCCTGGACAGGGCGAACGAGCAGTACTTC. Amino acid sequence: CASSPILDRANEQYF. The V gene is TRBV14, the J gene TRBJ2-7; 8 nucleotides align to TRBD1. Unmatched junction bases numbered 10, after V lost 4 bases and J lost 5 bases. This CDR3 comprises 15 residues. Germline CDR1 is SGHDN and CDR2 is FVKESK.

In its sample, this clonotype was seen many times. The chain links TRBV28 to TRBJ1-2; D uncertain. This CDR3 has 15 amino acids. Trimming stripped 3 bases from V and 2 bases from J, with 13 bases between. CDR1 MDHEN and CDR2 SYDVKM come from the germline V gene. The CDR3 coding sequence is TGTGCCAGCAGTTTCATTAGCTCGGGGAACTATGGCTACACCTTC. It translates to CASSFISSGNYGYTF.

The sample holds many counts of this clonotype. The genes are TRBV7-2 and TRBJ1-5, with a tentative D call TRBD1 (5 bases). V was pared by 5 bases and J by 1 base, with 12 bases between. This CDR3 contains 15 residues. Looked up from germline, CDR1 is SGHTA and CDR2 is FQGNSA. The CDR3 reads CASSPRVESNQPQHF. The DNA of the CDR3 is TGTGCCAGCAGCCCCAGGGTTGAAAGCAATCAGCCCCAGCATTTT.

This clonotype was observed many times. The CDR3 coding sequence is TGTGCCAGCACGACAGGGGCTAACTATGGCTACACCTTC. Its translation is CASTTGANYGYTF. This chain links TRBV6-5 with TRBJ1-2; 8 positions agree with TRBD1. CDR1 and CDR2 (germline): MNHEY, SVGAGI. Germline trimming cut 7 bases from V and 0 bases from J; bases unmatched to any gene: 1. The CDR3 runs 13 residues.

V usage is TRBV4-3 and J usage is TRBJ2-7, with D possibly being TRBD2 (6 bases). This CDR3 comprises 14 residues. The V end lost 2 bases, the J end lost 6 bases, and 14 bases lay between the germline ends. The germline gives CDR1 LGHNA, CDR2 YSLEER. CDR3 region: CASSQWLGGFEQYV. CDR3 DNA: TGCGCCAGCAGCCAATGGTTGGGGGGATTCGAGCAGTACGTC.

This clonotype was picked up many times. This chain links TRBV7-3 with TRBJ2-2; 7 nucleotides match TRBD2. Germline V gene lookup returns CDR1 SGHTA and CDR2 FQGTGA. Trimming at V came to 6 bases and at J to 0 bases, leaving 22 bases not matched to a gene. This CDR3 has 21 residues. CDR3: CASRPAPGRDYRVANTGELFF. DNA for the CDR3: TGTGCCAGCAGACCCGCTCCGGGCCGGGACTATAGAGTCGCGAACACCGGGGAGCTGTTTTTT.

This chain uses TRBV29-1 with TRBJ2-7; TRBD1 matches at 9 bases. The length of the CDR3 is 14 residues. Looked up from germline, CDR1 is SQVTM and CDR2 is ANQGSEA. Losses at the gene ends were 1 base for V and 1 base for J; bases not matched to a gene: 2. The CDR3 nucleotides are TGCAGCGTTGAAGTACAGGGGGCTTCCTACGAGCAGTACTTC. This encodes CSVEVQGASYEQYF.

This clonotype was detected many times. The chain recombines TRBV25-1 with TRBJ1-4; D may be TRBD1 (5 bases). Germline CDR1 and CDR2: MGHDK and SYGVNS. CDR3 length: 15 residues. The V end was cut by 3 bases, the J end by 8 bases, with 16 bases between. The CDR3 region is CASSDPRQTIEKLFF. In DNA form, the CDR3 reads TGTGCCAGCAGTGACCCGAGACAGACCATCGAAAAACTGTTTTTT.

The CDR3 spells CSVVGEKNIQYF. In DNA form, the CDR3 reads TGCAGCGTTGTGGGGGAGAAAAACATTCAGTACTTC. V is TRBV29-1 and J is TRBJ2-4; D tentatively fits TRBD1 or TRBD2 (5 bases each). Germline lookup yields CDR1 SQVTM and CDR2 ANQGSEA. V was shortened by 4 bases and J by 4 bases, with 8 bases between the two germline ends. The CDR3 spans 12 residues. The entire variable domain, with the rest obtained from reference TRBV29-1 and TRBJ2-4, is as follows: SAVISQKPSRDICQRGTSLTIQCQVDSQVTMMFWYRQQPGQSLTLIATANQGSEATYESGFVIDKFPISRPNLTFSTLTVSNMSPEDSSIYLCSVVGEKNIQYFGAGTRLSVL.

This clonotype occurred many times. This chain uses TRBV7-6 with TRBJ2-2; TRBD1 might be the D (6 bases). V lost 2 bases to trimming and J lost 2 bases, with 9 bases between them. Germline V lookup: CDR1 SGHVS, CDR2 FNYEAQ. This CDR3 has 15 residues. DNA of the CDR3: TGTGCCAGCAGCTTACCGGACAGAAACACCGGGGAGCTGTTTTTT. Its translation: CASSLPDRNTGELFF.

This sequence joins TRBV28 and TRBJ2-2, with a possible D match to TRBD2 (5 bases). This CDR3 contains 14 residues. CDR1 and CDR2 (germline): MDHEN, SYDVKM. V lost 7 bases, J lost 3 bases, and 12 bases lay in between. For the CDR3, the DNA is TGTGCCAGCACCCTCGGGGTCCACACCGGGGAGCTGTTTTTT. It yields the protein CASTLGVHTGELFF.

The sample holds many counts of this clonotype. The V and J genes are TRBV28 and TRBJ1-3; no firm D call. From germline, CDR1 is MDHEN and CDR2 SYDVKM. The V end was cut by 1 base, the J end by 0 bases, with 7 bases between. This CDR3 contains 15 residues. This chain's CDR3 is CASSLFRNSGNTIYF. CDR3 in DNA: TGTGCCAGCAGTTTATTCCGTAACTCTGGAAACACCATATATTTT.

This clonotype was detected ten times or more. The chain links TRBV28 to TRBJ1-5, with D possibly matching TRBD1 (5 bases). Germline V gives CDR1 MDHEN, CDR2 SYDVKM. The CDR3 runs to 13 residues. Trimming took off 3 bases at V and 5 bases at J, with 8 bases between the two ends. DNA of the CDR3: TGTGCCAGCAGTTTGACAGACTATCAGCCCCAGCATTTT. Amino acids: CASSLTDYQPQHF.

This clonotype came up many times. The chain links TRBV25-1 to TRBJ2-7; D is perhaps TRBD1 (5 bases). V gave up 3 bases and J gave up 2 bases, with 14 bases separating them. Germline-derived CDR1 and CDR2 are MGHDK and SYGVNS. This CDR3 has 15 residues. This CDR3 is CASSDNKGLAYEQYF. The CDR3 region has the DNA TGTGCCAGCAGTGATAATAAGGGGCTCGCCTACGAGCAGTACTTC.

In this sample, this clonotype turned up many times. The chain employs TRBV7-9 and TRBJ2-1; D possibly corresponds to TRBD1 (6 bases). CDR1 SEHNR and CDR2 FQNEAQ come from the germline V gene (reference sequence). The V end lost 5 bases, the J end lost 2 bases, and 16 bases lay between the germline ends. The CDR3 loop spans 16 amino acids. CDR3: CASSPYTGPTYNEQFF. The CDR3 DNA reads TGTGCCAGCAGCCCTTATACAGGGCCAACCTACAATGAGCAGTTCTTC.

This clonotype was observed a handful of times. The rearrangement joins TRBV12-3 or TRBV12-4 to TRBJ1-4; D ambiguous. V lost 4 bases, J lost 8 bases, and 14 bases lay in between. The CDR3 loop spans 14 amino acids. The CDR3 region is CASSSPGMHEKLFF. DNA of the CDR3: TGTGCCAGCAGTTCCCCGGGGATGCACGAAAAACTGTTTTTT.

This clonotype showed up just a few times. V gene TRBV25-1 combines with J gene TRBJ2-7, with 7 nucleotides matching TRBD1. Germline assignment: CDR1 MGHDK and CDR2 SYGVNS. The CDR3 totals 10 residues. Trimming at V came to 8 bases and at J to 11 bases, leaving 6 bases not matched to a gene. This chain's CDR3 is CASLQGKKYF. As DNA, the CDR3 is TGTGCCAGCCTACAGGGGAAGAAGTACTTC.

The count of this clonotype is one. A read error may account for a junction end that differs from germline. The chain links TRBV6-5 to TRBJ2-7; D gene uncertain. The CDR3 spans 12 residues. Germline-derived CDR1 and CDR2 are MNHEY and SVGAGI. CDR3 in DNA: TGTGTCAGCACGGATGTCTCCTACGAGCAGTACTTC. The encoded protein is CVSTDVSYEQYF.

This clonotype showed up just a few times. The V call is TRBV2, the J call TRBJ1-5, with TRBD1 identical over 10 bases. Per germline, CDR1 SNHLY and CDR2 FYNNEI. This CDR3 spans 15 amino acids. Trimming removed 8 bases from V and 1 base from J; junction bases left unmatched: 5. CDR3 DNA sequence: TGTGCCAGCCGAGACAGGGGGCGAAGCAATCAGCCCCAGCATTTT. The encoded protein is CASRDRGRSNQPQHF.

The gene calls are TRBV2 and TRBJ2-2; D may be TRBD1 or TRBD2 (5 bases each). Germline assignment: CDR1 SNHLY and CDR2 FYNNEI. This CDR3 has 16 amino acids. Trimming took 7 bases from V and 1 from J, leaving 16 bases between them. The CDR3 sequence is CASNVTGARNTGELFF. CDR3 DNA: TGTGCCAGCAACGTCACCGGGGCTAGGAACACCGGGGAGCTGTTTTTT.

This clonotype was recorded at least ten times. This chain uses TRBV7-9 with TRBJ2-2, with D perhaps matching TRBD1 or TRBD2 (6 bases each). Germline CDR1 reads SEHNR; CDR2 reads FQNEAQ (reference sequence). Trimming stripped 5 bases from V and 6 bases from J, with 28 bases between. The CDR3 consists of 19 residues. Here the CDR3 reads CASSGRYRPPEGEAGELFF. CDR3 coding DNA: TGTGCCAGCAGCGGCCGGTACAGGCCCCCCGAGGGGGAGGCCGGGGAGCTGTTTTTT.